Listed here is a single T cell receptor (beta chain). The sample comes from a study of OX40 agonist ivuxolimab in advanced cancers. Profiling relied on immunoSEQ multiplex PCR, and the TCRdb table lists in-frame clones only, not all of them. The sample lists more than 55,000 clones; roughly 88% were seen once. This sample comprised CD4+ or CD8+ T cells sorted from blood, obtained in a trial of the OX40 agonist ivuxolimab. This clonotype was sampled from an adult with an advanced solid tumor such as melanoma, head and neck, liver or kidney cancer.

CDR3 nucleotides: TGCGCCAGCAGCCAAGATCGTCAGGATGAGCTGTTTTTT. This encodes CASSQDRQDELFF. The genes are TRBV4-3 and TRBJ2-2, with no clear D. The CDR3 loop spans 13 amino acids. Trimming pared 0 bases from V and 11 bases from J, leaving 10 bases between. CDR1 and CDR2 (germline): LGHNA, YSLEER.